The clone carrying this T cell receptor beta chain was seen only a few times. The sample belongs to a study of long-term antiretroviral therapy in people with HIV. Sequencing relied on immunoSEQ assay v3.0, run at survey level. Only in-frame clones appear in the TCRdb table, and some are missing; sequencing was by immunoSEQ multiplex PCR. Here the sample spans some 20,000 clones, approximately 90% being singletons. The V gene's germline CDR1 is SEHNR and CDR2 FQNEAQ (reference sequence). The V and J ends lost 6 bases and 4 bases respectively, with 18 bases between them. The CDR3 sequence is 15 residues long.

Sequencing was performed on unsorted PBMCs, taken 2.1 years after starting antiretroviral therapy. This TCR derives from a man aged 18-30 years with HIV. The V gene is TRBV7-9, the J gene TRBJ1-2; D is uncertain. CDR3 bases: TGTGCCAGCAGTGTCCCGGACCTTCTGGCCTATGGCTACACCTTC. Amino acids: CASSVPDLLAYGYTF.